This TCR beta chain was sequenced for a study of T cells in Graves' hyperthyroidism and ophthalmopathy. About the research overall: Blood from the periphery was taken at initial diagnosis, before any treatment. Study-wide results and limits: Ophthalmopathy was told apart from stable hyperthyroidism by a 13 V-J model. Expanded thyroid clonotypes (above 0.001) were mostly also found in blood.

In this sample, this clonotype turned up a few times. Its specificity is unknown. Template material for amplifying TCR beta CDR3 regions consisted of RNA transcripts. A first-round RT-PCR of the TCR CDR3 used the HTBI primer set. Each CDR3 protein gets one entry after TCRdb re-called the multiplex PCR reads with MiXCR. Among some 490,000 distinct CDR3 sequences listed, 20% to 25% were seen once. CDR1 is DFQATT, CDR2 SNEGSKA, per germline (reference sequence). The CDR3 sequence is 14 residues long. V lost 4 bases and J lost 9, with 19 bases in between. Material: blood. The TCR sequence derives from a woman between 65 and 79 years old with Graves' ophthalmopathy. The chain uses TRBV20-1 and TRBJ2-1; no reliable D call. The CDR3 DNA sequence: TGCAGTGCTACCTTTTGGGGTCAGTGGGGTGAGCAGTTCTTC. It encodes CSATFWGQWGEQFF.